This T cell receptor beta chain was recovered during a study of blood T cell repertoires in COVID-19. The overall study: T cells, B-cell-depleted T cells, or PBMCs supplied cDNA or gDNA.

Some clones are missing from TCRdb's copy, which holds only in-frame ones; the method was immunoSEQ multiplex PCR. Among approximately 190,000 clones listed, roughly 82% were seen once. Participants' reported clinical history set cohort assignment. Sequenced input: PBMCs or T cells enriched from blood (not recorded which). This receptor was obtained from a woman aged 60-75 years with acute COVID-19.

CDR3 in DNA: TGTGCCAGCAGCTTATCCCCAGGGCGGGAGCAGTACGTC. It is translated as CASSLSPGREQYV. The chain joins TRBV7-9 to TRBJ2-7; maybe TRBD1 (5 bases). With 2 bases removed from V and 7 bases from J, the gap between germline ends came to 12 bases. Germline V gene data show CDR1 as SEHNR and CDR2 as FQNEAQ (reference sequence). The CDR3 runs 13 residues.